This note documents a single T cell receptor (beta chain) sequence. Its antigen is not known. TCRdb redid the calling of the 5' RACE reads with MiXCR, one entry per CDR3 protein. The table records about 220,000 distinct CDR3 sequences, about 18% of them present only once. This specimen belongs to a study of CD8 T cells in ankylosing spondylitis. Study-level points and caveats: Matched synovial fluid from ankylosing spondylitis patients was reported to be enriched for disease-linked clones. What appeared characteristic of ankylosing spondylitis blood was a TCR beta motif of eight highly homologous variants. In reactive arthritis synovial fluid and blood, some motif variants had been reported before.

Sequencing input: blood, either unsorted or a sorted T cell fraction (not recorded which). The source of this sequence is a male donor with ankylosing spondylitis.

The CDR3 loop is CASMGGDSYNEQFF. The CDR3 DNA follows: TGTGCCAGCATGGGGGGAGACTCCTACAATGAGCAGTTCTTC. V gene TRBV13 combines with J gene TRBJ2-1; tentative D call: TRBD2 (6 bases). The V gene lost 7 bases and the J gene lost 0 bases, with 10 bases spanning the gap. The germline gives CDR1 PRHDT, CDR2 FYEKMQ (reference sequence). This CDR3 comprises 14 residues.